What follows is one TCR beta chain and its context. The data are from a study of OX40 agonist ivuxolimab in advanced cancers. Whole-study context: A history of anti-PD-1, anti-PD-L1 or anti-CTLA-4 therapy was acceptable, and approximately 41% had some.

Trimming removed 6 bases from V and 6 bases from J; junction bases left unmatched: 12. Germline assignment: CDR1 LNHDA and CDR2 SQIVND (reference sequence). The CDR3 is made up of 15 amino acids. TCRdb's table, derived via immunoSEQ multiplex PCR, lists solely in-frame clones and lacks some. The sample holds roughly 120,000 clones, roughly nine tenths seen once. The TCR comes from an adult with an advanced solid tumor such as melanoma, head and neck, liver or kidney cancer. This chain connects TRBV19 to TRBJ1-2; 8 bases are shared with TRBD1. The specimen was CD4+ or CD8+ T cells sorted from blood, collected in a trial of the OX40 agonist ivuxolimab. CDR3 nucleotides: TGTGCCAGTAGATCTACCGGACAGGGTCTCAATGGCTACACCTTC. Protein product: CASRSTGQGLNGYTF.